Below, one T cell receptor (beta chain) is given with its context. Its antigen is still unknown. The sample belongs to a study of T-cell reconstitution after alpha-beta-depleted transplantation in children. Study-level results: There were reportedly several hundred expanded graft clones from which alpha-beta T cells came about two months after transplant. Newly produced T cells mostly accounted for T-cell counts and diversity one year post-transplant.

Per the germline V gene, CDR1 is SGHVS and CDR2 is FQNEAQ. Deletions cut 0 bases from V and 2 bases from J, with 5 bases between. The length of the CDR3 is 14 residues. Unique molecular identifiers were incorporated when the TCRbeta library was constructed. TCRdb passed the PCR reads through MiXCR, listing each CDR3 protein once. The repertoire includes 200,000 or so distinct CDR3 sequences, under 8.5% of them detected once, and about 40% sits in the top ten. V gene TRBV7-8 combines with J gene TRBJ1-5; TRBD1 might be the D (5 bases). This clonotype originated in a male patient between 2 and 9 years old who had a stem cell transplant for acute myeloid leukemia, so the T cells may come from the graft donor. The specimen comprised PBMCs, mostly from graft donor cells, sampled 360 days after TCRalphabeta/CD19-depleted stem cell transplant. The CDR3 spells CASSLARGNQPQHF. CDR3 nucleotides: TGTGCCAGCAGCTTAGCCAGGGGCAATCAGCCCCAGCATTTT.